Listed here are 26 T cell receptor beta chains from one sample, sequenced in a study of cytomegalovirus exposure and HLA in healthy donors. PCR was performed using 60 Vbeta and 13 Jbeta primers. The assay was immunoSEQ multiplex PCR, and TCRdb's table has in-frame clones only and misses some. The data show some 54,000 clones, about 73% seen once. The sample taken for sequencing was PBMCs. These receptor sequences come from a man between 18 and 35 years old in good health and CMV-seronegative.

This clone was picked up a small number of times. V usage is TRBV28 and J usage is TRBJ1-1; a weak D match, TRBD1 (5 bases). This CDR3 is 14 amino acids long. Germline values: CDR1 MDHEN, CDR2 SYDVKM. V shed 8 bases and J shed 0 bases, with 13 bases lying between them. The CDR3 bases are TGTGCCAGCGAGGTAGGGGCACTGAACACTGAAGCTTTCTTT. Residues: CASEVGALNTEAFF.

The chain has TRBV5-4 and TRBJ2-5, with TRBD2 matching 9 bases. Unmatched junction bases numbered 5, after V lost 0 bases and J lost 2 bases. The CDR3 is 16 amino acids. CDR1 is SGHNT and CDR2 is YYREEE in the germline V gene (reference sequence). CDR3: CASSLEGLASQETQYF. CDR3 sequence (DNA): TGTGCCAGCAGCTTGGAAGGACTAGCGTCTCAAGAGACCCAGTACTTC.

V is TRBV7-3 and J is TRBJ1-1, with TRBD1 matching over 10 bases. This CDR3 has 14 residues. Germline CDR1 SGHTA, CDR2 FQGTGA. With V trimmed by 2 bases and J by 5 bases, 2 bases remained unmatched. CDR3 amino acids: CASSLDRGLTEAFF. In DNA, the CDR3 is TGTGCCAGCAGCTTAGACAGGGGGCTTACTGAAGCTTTCTTT.

V usage is TRBV10-3 and J usage is TRBJ1-5; D may be TRBD1 (5 bases). This CDR3 has 13 amino acids. Trimming took off 8 bases at V and 7 bases at J, with 15 bases between the two ends. Germline CDR1 ENHRY, CDR2 SYGVKD. The CDR3 DNA sequence: TGTGCCATCTCTGAAGGGGCGCAGCAGCCCCAGCATTTT. As protein: CAISEGAQQPQHF.

A single count supports this clone. The chain joins TRBV30 to TRBJ2-3; D possibly corresponds to TRBD2 (6 bases). CDR1 is GTSNPN, CDR2 SVGIG, per germline (reference sequence). The CDR3 is 16 amino acids. V lost 0 bases to trimming and J lost 5 bases, with 18 bases between them. The CDR3 DNA reads TGTGCCTGGAGTGTAGCGGGTTTATTAGGGCTAGATACGCAGTATTTT. Translated, it gives CAWSVAGLLGLDTQYF.

V is TRBV30 and J is TRBJ2-2; D remains unclear. The CDR3 runs to 11 residues. Germline assignment: CDR1 GTSNPN and CDR2 SVGIG (reference sequence). The V end lost 4 bases, the J end lost 8 bases, and 8 bases lay between the germline ends. CDR3 loop: CAWKRAGELFF. In DNA form, the CDR3 reads TGTGCCTGGAAACGTGCGGGGGAGCTGTTTTTT.

This clone was counted a few times. The chain carries TRBV28 and TRBJ2-7, with 11 nucleotides matching TRBD1. This CDR3 has 20 residues. Germline V gene lookup returns CDR1 MDHEN and CDR2 SYDVKM. Unmatched junction bases numbered 23, after V lost 7 bases and J lost 3 bases. The CDR3 loop reads CASTLFSQPTGTGGNYEQYF. The CDR3 region has the DNA TGTGCCAGCACACTTTTCTCCCAGCCAACGGGGACAGGGGGAAACTACGAGCAGTACTTC.

This chain connects TRBV5-4 to TRBJ2-1; a weak D match, TRBD2 (6 bases). Germline V CDR1 and CDR2: SGHNT, YYREEE (reference sequence). V dropped 4 bases and J dropped 5 bases, with 19 bases sitting between them. The CDR3 runs 16 residues. The CDR3 here is CASSMELAIGDNEQFF. The CDR3 nucleotides are TGTGCCAGCAGCATGGAACTAGCAATCGGGGACAATGAGCAGTTCTTC. Full variable domain (outside the CDR3, taken from reference TRBV5-4 and TRBJ2-1): ETGVTQSPTHLIKTRGQQVTLRCSSQSGHNTVSWYQQALGQGPQFIFQYYREEENGRGNFPPRFSGLQFPNYSSELNVNALELDDSALYLCASSMELAIGDNEQFFGPGTRLTVL.

This clone was recorded once. Germline is not matched at one junction end, which may reflect a read error. The chain employs TRBV9 and TRBJ1-2, with no clear D. The germline CDR1 and CDR2 sequences are SGDLS and YYNGEE. The CDR3 runs 10 residues. CDR3 DNA sequence: TGTGCCAGCAGCGGACACGGACTGTCCTTC. This sequence encodes CASSGHGLSF.

The V gene is TRBV15, the J gene TRBJ2-2; 10 nucleotides agree with TRBD2. Germline trimming cut 3 bases from V and 4 bases from J; bases unmatched to any gene: 5. CDR1 and CDR2 (germline): LNHNV, YYDKDF (reference sequence). This CDR3 is 16 amino acids long. The CDR3 protein is CATSRDLAGVTGELFF. DNA of the CDR3: TGTGCCACCAGCAGGGACCTAGCGGGAGTCACCGGGGAGCTGTTTTTT. Looking up the rest from reference TRBV15 and TRBJ2-2 gives the full variable domain: DAMVIQNPRYQVTQFGKPVTLSCSQTLNHNVMYWYQQKSSQAPKLLFHYYDKDFNNEADTPDNFQSRRPNTSFCFLDIRSPGLGDTAMYLCATSRDLAGVTGELFFGEGSRLTVL.

The rearrangement joins TRBV28 to TRBJ2-4, with D maybe TRBD1 (6 bases). The CDR3 has 15 residues. V lost 5 bases and J 3 bases, leaving 14 bases between the germline ends. The germline V gene encodes CDR1 MDHEN and CDR2 SYDVKM. This CDR3 reads CASSPQGIDKNIQYF. Written as DNA, the CDR3 is TGTGCCAGCAGTCCACAGGGTATAGACAAAAACATTCAGTACTTC.

This clone appeared once. This chain joins TRBV6-5 and TRBJ1-2; 8 nucleotides agree with TRBD1. Germline-derived CDR1 and CDR2 are MNHEY and SVGAGI. The CDR3 covers 14 residues. Trimming cost V 8 bases and J 2 bases; bases outside gene matches: 7. CDR3 region: CASGGTGANYGYTF. In nucleotides, the CDR3 is TGTGCCAGCGGCGGGACAGGCGCCAACTATGGCTACACCTTC.

The V and J genes are TRBV28 and TRBJ2-7, with TRBD2 matching 12 bases. V was pared by 2 bases and J by 3 bases, with 2 bases of the junction left unmatched. This CDR3 has 15 amino acids. CDR1 MDHEN and CDR2 SYDVKM come from the germline V gene. DNA for the CDR3: TGTGCCAGCAGTTTAACTAGCGGGGGGTTCTACGAGCAGTACTTC. This gives the protein CASSLTSGGFYEQYF.

The chain joins TRBV29-1 to TRBJ2-3; TRBD1 matches at 8 bases. Unmatched junction bases numbered 7, after V lost 4 bases and J lost 1 base. CDR1 is SQVTM, CDR2 ANQGSEA, per germline. The CDR3 sequence is 15 residues long. CDR3 sequence reads: CSVGITTGGTDTQYF. As DNA, the CDR3 is TGCAGCGTTGGAATTACGACAGGGGGCACAGATACGCAGTATTTT.

This chain joins TRBV7-6 and TRBJ1-1, with a weak D call TRBD1 (5 bases). Germline V lookup: CDR1 SGHVS, CDR2 FNYEAQ. The CDR3 length is 15 residues. V lost 5 bases and J 3 bases, leaving 16 bases between the germline ends. The DNA for the CDR3 is TGTGCCAGCAGCCCCCCACGGGGGAGGTACACTGAAGCTTTCTTT. It translates to CASSPPRGRYTEAFF. Complete variable domain (other parts from reference TRBV7-6 and TRBJ1-1): GAGVSQSPRYKVTKRGQDVALRCDPISGHVSLYWYRQALGQGPEFLTYFNYEAQQDKSGLPNDRFSAERPEGSISTLTIQRTEQRDSAMYRCASSPPRGRYTEAFFGQGTRLTVV.

This clone was recorded a few times. V and J are TRBV14 and TRBJ2-7; 9 nucleotides agree with TRBD1. The CDR3 contains 15 residues. The J segment lost 6 bases and the V segment lost 1 base, leaving 7 bases of the junction unmatched. Germline V lookup: CDR1 SGHDN, CDR2 FVKESK. In DNA, the CDR3 is TGTGCCAGCAGCCAAGGGTGGGACAGGGCAGGCGAGCAGTACTTC. Translating it yields CASSQGWDRAGEQYF.

The rearrangement joins TRBV7-8 to TRBJ1-5; D is uncertain. The CDR3 totals 15 residues. With 2 bases removed from V and 0 bases from J, the gap between germline ends came to 8 bases. Germline V gives CDR1 SGHVS, CDR2 FQNEAQ. CDR3 loop: CASSLLGDSNQPQHF. CDR3 coding DNA: TGTGCCAGCAGCTTACTCGGGGATAGCAATCAGCCCCAGCATTTT.

The chain employs TRBV7-9 and TRBJ2-2; D ambiguous. V was shortened by 5 bases and J by 4 bases, with 11 bases between the two germline ends. The germline V gene has CDR1 SEHNR and CDR2 FQNEAQ (reference sequence). The CDR3 has 14 residues. CDR3 amino acids: CASSPRVTTGELFF. CDR3 sequence (DNA): TGTGCCAGCAGCCCACGGGTCACCACCGGGGAGCTGTTTTTT.

The chain couples TRBV4-3 to TRBJ1-2, with D hard to call. The V end was cut by 0 bases, the J end by 4 bases, with 12 bases between. This CDR3 has 15 amino acids. In germline, CDR1 is LGHNA, CDR2 YSLEER. The CDR3 DNA reads TGCGCCAGCAGCCAAGATTCGGGTTCTGGCTATGGCTACACCTTC. Amino acids: CASSQDSGSGYGYTF.

The chain has TRBV16 and TRBJ2-7; D is perhaps TRBD1 (6 bases). Trimming cost V 0 bases and J 4 bases, with 22 bases left between them. Germline assignment: CDR1 KGHSY and CDR2 FQNENV. CDR3 length: 18 residues. CDR3 nucleotide sequence: TGTGCCAGCAGCCAATCTCCTCTGCAGGGGAGTGAAAGGTACGAGCAGTACTTC. Protein product: CASSQSPLQGSERYEQYF.

The chain is built from TRBV6-1 and TRBJ2-7; 7 nucleotides agree with TRBD1. There are 14 residues in the CDR3. Germline V gene data show CDR1 as MNHNS and CDR2 as SASEGT. V dropped 7 bases and J dropped 0; count of bases not matched to a gene: 6. The CDR3 region has the DNA TGTGCCAGCATCAAACAGGGGAGCTCCTACGAGCAGTACTTC. It is translated as CASIKQGSSYEQYF.

This clone was seen only once. The V and J genes are TRBV7-9 and TRBJ2-5; TRBD2 matches at 7 bases. CDR1 and CDR2 (germline): SEHNR, FQNEAQ (reference sequence). The CDR3 has 15 residues. The V segment lost 0 bases and the J segment 3 bases; nucleotides outside the gene matches: 4. The CDR3 sequence: CASSLAMLAEETQYF. As DNA, the CDR3 is TGTGCCAGCAGCTTAGCCATGCTAGCGGAAGAGACCCAGTACTTC. The variable domain in full, with the rest retrieved from reference TRBV7-9 and TRBJ2-5, is DTGVSQNPRHKITKRGQNVTFRCDPISEHNRLYWYRQTLGQGPEFLTYFQNEAQLEKSRLLSDRFSAERPKGSFSTLEIQRTEQGDSAMYLCASSLAMLAEETQYFGPGTRLLVL.

V and J are TRBV4-2 and TRBJ1-1; D may be TRBD1 (6 bases). CDR1 LGHNA and CDR2 YNFKEQ come from the germline V gene. CDR3 length equals 14 residues. Trimming removed 6 bases at V and 1 base at J, with 12 bases between. CDR3: CASRFKQGNTEAFF. The CDR3 DNA sequence: TGTGCCAGCAGGTTTAAACAGGGGAACACTGAAGCTTTCTTT.

The rearrangement joins TRBV4-1 to TRBJ2-1, with TRBD2 matching over 8 bases. Trimming at V came to 1 base and at J to 3 bases, leaving 2 bases not matched to a gene. The CDR3 is made up of 15 amino acids. Germline-derived CDR1 and CDR2 are MGHRA and YSYEKL. CDR3 sequence: CASSQAGGYYNEQFF. As DNA, the CDR3 is TGCGCCAGCAGCCAAGCGGGAGGGTACTACAATGAGCAGTTCTTC.

The rearrangement joins TRBV10-2 to TRBJ2-1; the D is unclear. This CDR3 spans 13 amino acids. CDR1 and CDR2 from the germline V gene are WSHSY and SAAADI. The V end was cut by 7 bases, the J end by 0 bases, with 7 bases between. The CDR3 protein is CASISSSYNEQFF. In DNA, the CDR3 is TGCGCCAGCATATCTAGCTCCTACAATGAGCAGTTCTTC.

The rearrangement uses TRBV14 and TRBJ2-5; weak D call: TRBD2 (6 bases). Trimming took 1 base from V and 5 from J, leaving 11 bases between them. From germline, CDR1 is SGHDN and CDR2 FVKESK. CDR3 length equals 14 residues. The DNA for the CDR3 is TGTGCCAGCAGCCAAGCACTAGCTGGTGAGACCCAGTACTTC. It is translated as CASSQALAGETQYF.